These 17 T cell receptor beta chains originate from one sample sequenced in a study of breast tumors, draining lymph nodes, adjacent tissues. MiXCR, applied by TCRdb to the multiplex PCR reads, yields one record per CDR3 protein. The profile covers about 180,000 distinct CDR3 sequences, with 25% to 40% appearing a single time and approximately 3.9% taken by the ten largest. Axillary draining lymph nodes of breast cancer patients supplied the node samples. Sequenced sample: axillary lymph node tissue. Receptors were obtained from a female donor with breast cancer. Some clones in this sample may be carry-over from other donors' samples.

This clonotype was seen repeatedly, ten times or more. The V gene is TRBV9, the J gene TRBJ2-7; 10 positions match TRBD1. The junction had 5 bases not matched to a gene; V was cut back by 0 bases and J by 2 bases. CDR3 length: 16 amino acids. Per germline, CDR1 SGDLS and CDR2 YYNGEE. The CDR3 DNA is TGTGCCAGCAGCGTAGATGTTGGGACAGGGGCCTACGAGCAGTACTTC. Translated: CASSVDVGTGAYEQYF.

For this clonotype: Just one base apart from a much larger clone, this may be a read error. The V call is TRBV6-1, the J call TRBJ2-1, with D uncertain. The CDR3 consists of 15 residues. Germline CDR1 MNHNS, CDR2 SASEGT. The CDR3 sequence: CASSVDRVSYSEQFF. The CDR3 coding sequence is TGTGCCAGCAGTGTGGACCGGGTTTCCTACAGTGAGCAGTTCTTC.

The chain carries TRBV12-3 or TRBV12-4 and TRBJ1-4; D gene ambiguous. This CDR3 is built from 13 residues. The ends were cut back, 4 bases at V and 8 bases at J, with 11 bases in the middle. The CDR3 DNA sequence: TGTGCCAGCAGTTCTCCATCGGACGAAAAACTGTTTTTT. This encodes CASSSPSDEKLFF.

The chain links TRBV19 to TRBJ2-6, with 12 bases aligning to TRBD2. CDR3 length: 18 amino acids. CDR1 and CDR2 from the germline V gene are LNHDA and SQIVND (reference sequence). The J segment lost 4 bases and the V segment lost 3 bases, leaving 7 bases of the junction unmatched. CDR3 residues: CASSIASGRATGANVLTF. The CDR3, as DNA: TGTGCCAGTAGTATCGCTAGCGGGAGGGCCACCGGGGCCAACGTCCTGACTTTC.

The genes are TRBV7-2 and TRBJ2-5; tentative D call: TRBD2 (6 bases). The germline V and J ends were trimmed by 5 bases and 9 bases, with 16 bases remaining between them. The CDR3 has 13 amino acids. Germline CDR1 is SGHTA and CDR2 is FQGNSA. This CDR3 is CASSKRGEEAQYF. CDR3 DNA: TGTGCCAGCAGCAAACGTGGGGAGGAGGCCCAGTACTTC.

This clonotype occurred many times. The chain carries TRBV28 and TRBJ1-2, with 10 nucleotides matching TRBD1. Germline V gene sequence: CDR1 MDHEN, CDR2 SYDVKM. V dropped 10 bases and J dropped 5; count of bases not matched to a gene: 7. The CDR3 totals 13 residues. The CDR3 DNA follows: TGTGCCATCCCCGGACAGGGGGGGTATGGCTACACCTTC. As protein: CAIPGQGGYGYTF.

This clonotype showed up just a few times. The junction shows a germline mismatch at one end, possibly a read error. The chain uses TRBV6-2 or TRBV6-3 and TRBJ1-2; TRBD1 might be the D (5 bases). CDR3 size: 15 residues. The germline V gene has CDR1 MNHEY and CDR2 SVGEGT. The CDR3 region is CASSHSIGRTRGYTF. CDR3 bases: TGTGCCAGCAGTCACTCGATAGGCAGGACACGAGGCTACACCTTC.

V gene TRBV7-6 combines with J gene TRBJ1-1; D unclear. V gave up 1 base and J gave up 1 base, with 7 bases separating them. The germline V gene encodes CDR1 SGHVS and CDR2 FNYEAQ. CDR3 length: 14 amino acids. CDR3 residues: CASSLGEENTEAFF. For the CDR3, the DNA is TGTGCCAGCAGCTTAGGTGAGGAGAACACTGAAGCTTTCTTT.

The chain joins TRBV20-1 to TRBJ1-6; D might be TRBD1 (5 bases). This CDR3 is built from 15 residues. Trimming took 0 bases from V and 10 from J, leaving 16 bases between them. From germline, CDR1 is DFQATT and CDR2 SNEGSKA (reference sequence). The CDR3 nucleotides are TGCAGTGCTAGAGATGAGAGGGGAGACTACTCACCCCTCCACTTT. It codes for CSARDERGDYSPLHF.

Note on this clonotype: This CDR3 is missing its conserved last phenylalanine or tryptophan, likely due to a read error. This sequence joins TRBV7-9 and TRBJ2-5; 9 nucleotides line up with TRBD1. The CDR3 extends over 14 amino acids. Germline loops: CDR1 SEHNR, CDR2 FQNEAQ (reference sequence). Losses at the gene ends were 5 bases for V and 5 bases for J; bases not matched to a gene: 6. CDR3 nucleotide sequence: TGTGCCAGCAGCGTCGCGACAGGGGGGGAGACCCAGTACCCC. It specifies CASSVATGGETQYP.

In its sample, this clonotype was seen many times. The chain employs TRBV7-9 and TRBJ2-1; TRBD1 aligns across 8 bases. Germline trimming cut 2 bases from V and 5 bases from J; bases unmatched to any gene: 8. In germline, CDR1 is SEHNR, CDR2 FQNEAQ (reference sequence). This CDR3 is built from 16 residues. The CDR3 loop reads CASSLMGQATNNEQFF. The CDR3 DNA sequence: TGTGCCAGCAGCTTAATGGGACAGGCTACCAACAATGAGCAGTTCTTC.

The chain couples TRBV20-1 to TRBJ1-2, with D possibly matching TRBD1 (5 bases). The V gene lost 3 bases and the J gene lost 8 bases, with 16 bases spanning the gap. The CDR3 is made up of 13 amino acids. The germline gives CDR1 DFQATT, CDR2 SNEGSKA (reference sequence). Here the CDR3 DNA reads TGCAGTGCTAGGGGGACTAGCGGTAGGGGCTACACCTTC. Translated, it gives CSARGTSGRGYTF.

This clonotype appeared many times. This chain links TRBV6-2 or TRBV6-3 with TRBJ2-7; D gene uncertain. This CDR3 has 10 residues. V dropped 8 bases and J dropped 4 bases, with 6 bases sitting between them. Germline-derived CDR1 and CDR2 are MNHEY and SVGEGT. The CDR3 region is CASGDYEQYF. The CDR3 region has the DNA TGTGCCAGCGGGGATTACGAGCAGTACTTC.

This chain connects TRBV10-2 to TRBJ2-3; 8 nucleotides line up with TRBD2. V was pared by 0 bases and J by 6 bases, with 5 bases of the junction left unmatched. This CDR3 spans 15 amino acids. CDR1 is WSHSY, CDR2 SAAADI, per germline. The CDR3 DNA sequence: TGCGCCAGCAGTGAGTCTTCTGCGGGAGGTGATACGCAGTATTTT. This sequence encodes CASSESSAGGDTQYF.

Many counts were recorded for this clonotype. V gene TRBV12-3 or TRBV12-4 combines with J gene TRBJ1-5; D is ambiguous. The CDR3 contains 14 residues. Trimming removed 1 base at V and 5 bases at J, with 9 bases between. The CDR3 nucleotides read TGTGCCAGCAGTTTAGGTACTTTGTATCAGCCCCAGCATTTT. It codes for CASSLGTLYQPQHF.

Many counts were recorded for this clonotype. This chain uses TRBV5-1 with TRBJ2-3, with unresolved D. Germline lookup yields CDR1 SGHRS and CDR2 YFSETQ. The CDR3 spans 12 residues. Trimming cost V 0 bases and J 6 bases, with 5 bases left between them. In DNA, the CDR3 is TGCGCCAGCAGCTTGGAGACGGATACGCAGTATTTT. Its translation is CASSLETDTQYF.

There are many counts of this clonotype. The CDR3 loop is CAISASGASSYNEQFF. CDR3 DNA: TGTGCCATCAGTGCTAGCGGGGCCAGCTCCTACAATGAGCAGTTCTTC. The rearrangement uses TRBV10-3 and TRBJ2-1; TRBD2 matches 9 bases. V gave up 4 bases and J gave up 0 bases; unmatched junction bases: 4. Germline V gene lookup returns CDR1 ENHRY and CDR2 SYGVKD. The CDR3 runs to 16 residues.